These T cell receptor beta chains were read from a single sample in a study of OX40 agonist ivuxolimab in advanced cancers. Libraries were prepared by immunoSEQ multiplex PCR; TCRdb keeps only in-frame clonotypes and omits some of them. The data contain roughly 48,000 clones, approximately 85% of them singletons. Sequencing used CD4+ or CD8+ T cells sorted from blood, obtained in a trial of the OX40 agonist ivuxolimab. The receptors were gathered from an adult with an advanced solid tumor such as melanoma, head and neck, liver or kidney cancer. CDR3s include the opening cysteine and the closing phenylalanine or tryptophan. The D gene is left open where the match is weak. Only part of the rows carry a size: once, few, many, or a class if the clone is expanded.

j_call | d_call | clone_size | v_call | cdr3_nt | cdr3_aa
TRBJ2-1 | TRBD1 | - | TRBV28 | TGTGCCAGCAGTTCCGGGGACAGGGACAATGAGCAGTTCTTC | CASSSGDRDNEQFF
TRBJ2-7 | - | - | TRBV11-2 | TGTGCCAGCAGCTCCAGGATTGGAGAGCAGTACTTC | CASSSRIGEQYF
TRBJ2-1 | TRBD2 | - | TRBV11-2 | TGTGCCAGCAGTTGGACTAGCGGGCAATCCTATGAGCAGTTCTTC | CASSWTSGQSYEQFF
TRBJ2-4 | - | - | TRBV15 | TGTGCCACCAGCAGAGATCGGCAGGGACAAAACATTCAGTACTTC | CATSRDRQGQNIQYF
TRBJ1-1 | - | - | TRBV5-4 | TGTGCCAGCAAGTACGGGACGGTGAACACTGAAGCTTTCTTT | CASKYGTVNTEAFF
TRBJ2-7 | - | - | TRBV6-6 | TGTGCCAGCAGTTCTAGCAGTTACGAGCAGTACTTC | CASSSSSYEQYF
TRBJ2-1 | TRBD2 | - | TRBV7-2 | TGTGCCAGCAGCCGACTAGCGGAGGGCTTCGATGAGCAGTTCTTC | CASSRLAEGFDEQFF
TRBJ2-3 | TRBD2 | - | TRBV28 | TGTGCCAGCAGTTTCCCGTCTCTAGCGGGAGCAGATACGCAGTATTTT | CASSFPSLAGADTQYF
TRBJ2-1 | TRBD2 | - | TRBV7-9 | TGTGCCAGCAGCTCCGGACTAGCGGACCACAATGAGCAGTTCTTC | CASSSGLADHNEQFF
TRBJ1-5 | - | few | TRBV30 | TGTGCCTGGAGCCGGGACAGCAATCAGCCCCAGCATTTT | CAWSRDSNQPQHF
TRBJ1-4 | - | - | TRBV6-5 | TGTGCCAGCAGTTACTCGACAGTGCCAGCTGAAAAACTGTTTTTT | CASSYSTVPAEKLFF
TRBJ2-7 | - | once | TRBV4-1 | TGCGCCAGCAGCCACCTCAGTTCGTGGGAGGCCACAACCTACGAGCAGTACTTC | CASSHLSSWEATTYEQYF
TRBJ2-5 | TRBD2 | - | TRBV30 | TGTGCCTGGAGCGATGGGGGAGGGGAGACCCAGTACTTC | CAWSDGGGETQYF
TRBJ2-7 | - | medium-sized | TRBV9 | TGTGCCAGCAGCGCATACCTGGGACCGGGCGAGCAGTACTTC | CASSAYLGPGEQYF
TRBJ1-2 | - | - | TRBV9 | TGTGCCAGCAGCGCCCCCCAGGCCCCCTATGGCTACACCTTC | CASSAPQAPYGYTF
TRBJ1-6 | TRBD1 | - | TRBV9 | TGTGCCAGCAGCGAGCTGATGGGACAGAGCTCCTATAATTCACCCCTCCACTTT | CASSELMGQSSYNSPLHF
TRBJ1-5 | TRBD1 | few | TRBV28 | TGTGCCAGCAGAAGGACAGGTGTTAGCAATCAGCCCCAGCATTTT | CASRRTGVSNQPQHF
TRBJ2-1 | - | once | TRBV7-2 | TGTGCCAGCAGCCAGGACCGGAGCTCCTACAATGAGCAGTTCTTC | CASSQDRSSYNEQFF
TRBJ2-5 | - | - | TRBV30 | TGTGCCTGGAGTGACAGACAGGCCCAAGAGACCCAGTACTTC | CAWSDRQAQETQYF
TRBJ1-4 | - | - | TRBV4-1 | TGCGCCAGCAGCCTCCAGGGGAGAGGTGAAAAACTGTTTTTT | CASSLQGRGEKLFF